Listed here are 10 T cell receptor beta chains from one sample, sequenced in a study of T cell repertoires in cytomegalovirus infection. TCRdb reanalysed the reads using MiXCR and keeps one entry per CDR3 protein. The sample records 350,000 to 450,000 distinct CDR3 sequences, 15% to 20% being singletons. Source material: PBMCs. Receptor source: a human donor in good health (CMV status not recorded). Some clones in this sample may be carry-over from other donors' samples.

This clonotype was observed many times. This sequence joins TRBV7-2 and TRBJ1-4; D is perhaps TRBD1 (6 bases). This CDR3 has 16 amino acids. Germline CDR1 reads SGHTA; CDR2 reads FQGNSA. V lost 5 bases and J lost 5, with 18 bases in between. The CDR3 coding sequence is TGTGCCAGCAGCCTACGTCGGGAGGGGGTGAATGAAAAACTGTTTTTT. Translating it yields CASSLRREGVNEKLFF. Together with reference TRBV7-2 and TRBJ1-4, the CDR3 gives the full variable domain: GAGVSQSPSNKVTEKGKDVELRCDPISGHTALYWYRQSLGQGLEFLIYFQGNSAPDKSGLPSDRFSAERTGGSVSTLTIQRTQQEDSAVYLCASSLRREGVNEKLFFGSGTQLSVL.

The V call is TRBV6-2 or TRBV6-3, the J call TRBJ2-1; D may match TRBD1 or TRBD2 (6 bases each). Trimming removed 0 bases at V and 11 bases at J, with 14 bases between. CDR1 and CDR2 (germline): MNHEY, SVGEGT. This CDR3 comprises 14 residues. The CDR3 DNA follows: TGTGCCAGCAGTTACTCACCGGCCGGGGGCAAGCAGTTCTTC. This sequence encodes CASSYSPAGGKQFF.

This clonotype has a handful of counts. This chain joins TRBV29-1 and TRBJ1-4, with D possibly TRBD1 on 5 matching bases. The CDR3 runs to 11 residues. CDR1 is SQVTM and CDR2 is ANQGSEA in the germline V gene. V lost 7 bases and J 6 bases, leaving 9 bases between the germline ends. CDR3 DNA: TGCAGCGGCGGGACTTATGAAAAACTGTTTTTT. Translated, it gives CSGGTYEKLFF.

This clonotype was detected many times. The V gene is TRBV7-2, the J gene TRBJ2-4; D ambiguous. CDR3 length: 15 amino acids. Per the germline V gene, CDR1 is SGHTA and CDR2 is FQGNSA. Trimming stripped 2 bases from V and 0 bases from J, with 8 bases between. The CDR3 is CASSLNVLAKNIQYF. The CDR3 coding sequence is TGTGCCAGCAGCTTAAACGTATTAGCCAAAAACATTCAGTACTTC.

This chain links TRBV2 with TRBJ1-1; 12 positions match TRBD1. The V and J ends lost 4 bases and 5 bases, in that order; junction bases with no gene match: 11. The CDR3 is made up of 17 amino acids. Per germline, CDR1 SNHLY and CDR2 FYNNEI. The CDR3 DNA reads TGTGCCAGCAGTGGAGTGGGGACAGGGGGCGATTGGACTGAAGCTTTCTTT. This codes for CASSGVGTGGDWTEAFF.

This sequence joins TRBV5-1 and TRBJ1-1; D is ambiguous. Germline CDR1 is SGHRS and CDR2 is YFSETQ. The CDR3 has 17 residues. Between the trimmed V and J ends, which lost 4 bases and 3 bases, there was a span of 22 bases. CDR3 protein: CASSDGRSPAVDTEAFF. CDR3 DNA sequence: TGCGCCAGCAGCGACGGGCGATCACCCGCGGTTGACACTGAAGCTTTCTTT.

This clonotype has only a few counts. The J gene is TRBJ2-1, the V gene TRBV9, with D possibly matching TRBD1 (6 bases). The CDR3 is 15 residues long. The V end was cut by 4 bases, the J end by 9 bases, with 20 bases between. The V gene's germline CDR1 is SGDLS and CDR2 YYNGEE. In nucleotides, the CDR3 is TGTGCCAGCAGCAAAATAACGACTGGGGGCGCTGAGCAGTTCTTC. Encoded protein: CASSKITTGGAEQFF.

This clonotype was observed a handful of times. CDR3 in amino acids: CASSELAGGVGYNEQFF. The CDR3 DNA sequence: TGCGCCAGCAGTGAGCTAGCGGGAGGGGTGGGCTACAATGAGCAGTTCTTC. The V and J genes are TRBV10-2 and TRBJ2-1; 12 positions agree with TRBD2. This CDR3 comprises 17 residues. Trimming at V came to 2 bases and at J to 3 bases, leaving 5 bases not matched to a gene. The V gene's germline CDR1 is WSHSY and CDR2 SAAADI.

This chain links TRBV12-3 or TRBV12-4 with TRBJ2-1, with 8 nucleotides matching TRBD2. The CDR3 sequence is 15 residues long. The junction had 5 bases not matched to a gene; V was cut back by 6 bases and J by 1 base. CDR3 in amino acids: CASRAAGGSYNEQFF. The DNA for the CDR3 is TGTGCCAGCAGGGCGGCGGGGGGATCCTACAATGAGCAGTTCTTC.

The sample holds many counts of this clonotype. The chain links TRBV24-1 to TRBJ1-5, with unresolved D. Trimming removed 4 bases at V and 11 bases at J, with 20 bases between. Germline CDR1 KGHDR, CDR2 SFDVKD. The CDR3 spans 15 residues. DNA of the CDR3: TGTGCCACCAGTGACAATGACCTAACTGGAGGGTCCCAGCATTTT. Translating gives CATSDNDLTGGSQHF.